This TCR beta chain was retrieved from a study of blood T cell repertoires in COVID-19. About the research overall: In each case, the material was cDNA or gDNA derived from T cells, B-cell-depleted T cells, or PBMCs.

Trimming at V came to 5 bases and at J to 7 bases, leaving 8 bases not matched to a gene. Germline V gives CDR1 LGHDT, CDR2 YNNKEL (reference sequence). The CDR3 consists of 15 residues. Clones were sequenced by immunoSEQ multiplex PCR, and TCRdb holds only the in-frame ones, with some missing. Seen here are roughly 300,000 clones, 65% to 90% observed once, and the top ten hold around 7.2%. The sample was peripheral blood. The chain couples TRBV3-1 (or the pseudogene TRBV3-2) to TRBJ1-6, with TRBD1 matching 7 bases. This clonotype originated in a human donor in a cohort sampled during active COVID-19. The CDR3 loop reads CASSGRGIGNSPLHF. The CDR3 nucleotides are TGTGCCAGCAGCGGCAGGGGGATCGGGAATTCACCCCTCCACTTT.